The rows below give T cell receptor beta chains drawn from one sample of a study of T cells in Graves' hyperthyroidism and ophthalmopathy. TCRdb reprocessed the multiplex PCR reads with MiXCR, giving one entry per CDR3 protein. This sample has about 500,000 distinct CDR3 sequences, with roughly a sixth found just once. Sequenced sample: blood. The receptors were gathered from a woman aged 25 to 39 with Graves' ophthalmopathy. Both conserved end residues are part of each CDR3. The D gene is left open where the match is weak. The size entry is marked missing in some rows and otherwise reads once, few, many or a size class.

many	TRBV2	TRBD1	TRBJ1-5	CASSDGTDRQPQHF	TGTGCCAGCAGCGATGGGACAGATCGTCAGCCCCAGCATTTT
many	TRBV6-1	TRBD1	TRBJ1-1	CASSEGPVQGEAFF	TGTGCCAGCAGTGAAGGCCCAGTACAGGGGGAAGCTTTCTTT
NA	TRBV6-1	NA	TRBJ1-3	CASSEARGSFGNTIYF	TGTGCCAGCAGTGAAGCGAGGGGCTCGTTTGGAAACACCATATATTTT
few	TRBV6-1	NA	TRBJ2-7	CASSTRGQTYEQYF	TGTGCCAGCAGTACCCGGGGGCAGACCTACGAGCAGTACTTC
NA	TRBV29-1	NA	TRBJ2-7	CSVFKDTYEQYF	TGCAGCGTTTTTAAGGATACCTACGAGCAGTACTTC
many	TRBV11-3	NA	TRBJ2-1	CASSQDTNEQFF	TGTGCCAGCAGCCAAGACACCAATGAGCAGTTCTTC
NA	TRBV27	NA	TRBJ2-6	CASSLIWGAQGANVLTF	TGTGCCAGCAGTTTAATATGGGGGGCGCAAGGGGCCAACGTCCTGACTTTC
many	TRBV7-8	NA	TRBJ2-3	CASSPADGRTDTQYF	TGTGCCAGCAGCCCCGCGGACGGCCGGACAGATACGCAGTATTTT
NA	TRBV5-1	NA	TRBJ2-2	CASSFGRSGELFF	TGCGCCAGCAGCTTTGGCCGGTCCGGGGAGCTGTTTTTT
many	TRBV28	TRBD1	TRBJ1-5	CASSHGQVGNQPQHF	TGTGCCAGCAGCCACGGACAGGTAGGCAATCAGCCCCAGCATTTT
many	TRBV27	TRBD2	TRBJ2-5	CASRPWTGTSWTQETQYF	TGTGCCAGCAGACCCTGGACCGGGACTAGCTGGACCCAAGAGACCCAGTACTTC
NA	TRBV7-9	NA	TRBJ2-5	CASSLTLEWGQETQYF	TGTGCCAGCAGCTTAACCCTAGAGTGGGGCCAAGAGACCCAGTACTTC
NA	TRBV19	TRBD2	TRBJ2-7	CASSMVSAGGEQYF	TGTGCCAGTAGTATGGTGTCGGCGGGAGGCGAGCAGTACTTC
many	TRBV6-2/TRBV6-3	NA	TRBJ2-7	CASRTTGSYEQYF	TGTGCCAGCAGAACTACAGGGTCCTACGAGCAGTACTTC
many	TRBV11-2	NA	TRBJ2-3	CASSLEVTVRTDTQYF	TGTGCCAGCAGCTTAGAAGTGACAGTAAGGACAGATACGCAGTATTTT
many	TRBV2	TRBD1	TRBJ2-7	CASSRETGGPYEQYF	TGTGCCAGCAGTCGGGAGACAGGGGGGCCCTACGAGCAGTACTTC
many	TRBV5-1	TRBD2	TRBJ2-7	CASSSSGRAGEQYF	TGCGCCAGCAGCTCTAGCGGGAGGGCCGGAGAGCAGTACTTC
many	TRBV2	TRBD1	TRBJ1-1	CASDGQGENTEAFF	TGTGCCAGCGATGGACAGGGGGAGAACACTGAAGCTTTCTTT
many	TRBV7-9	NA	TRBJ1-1	CASSLGAGNTEAFF	TGTGCCAGCAGCTTAGGAGCGGGGAACACTGAAGCTTTCTTT
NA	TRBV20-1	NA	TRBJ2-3	CSARYDYTDTQYF	TGCAGTGCTAGGTACGACTACACAGATACGCAGTATTTT
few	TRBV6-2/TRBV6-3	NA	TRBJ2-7	CASSYAFSYEQYF	TGTGCCAGCAGTTACGCCTTCTCCTACGAGCAGTACTTC
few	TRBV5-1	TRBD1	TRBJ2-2	CASSLAGTGTTGELFF	TGCGCCAGCAGCTTGGCTGGGACAGGGACCACCGGGGAGCTGTTTTTT
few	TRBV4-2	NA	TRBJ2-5	CASSLGQARHQETQYF	TGTGCCAGCAGCCTGGGTCAGGCGAGGCACCAAGAGACCCAGTACTTC
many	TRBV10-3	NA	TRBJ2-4	CASRDGNIQYF	TGTGCCTCACGCGACGGAAACATTCAGTACTTC
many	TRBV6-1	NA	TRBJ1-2	CASSQISGNVYGYTF	TGTGCCAGCAGTCAGATCTCCGGGAACGTCTATGGCTACACCTTC
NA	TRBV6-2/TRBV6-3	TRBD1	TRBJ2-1	CASNFTGGAYNEQFF	TGTGCCAGCAATTTTACAGGGGGCGCCTACAATGAGCAGTTCTTC
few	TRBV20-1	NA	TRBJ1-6	CSARRNRPPVYDSPLHF	TGCAGTGCTAGGAGGAACCGTCCTCCTGTTTATGATTCACCCCTCCACTTT